This is a list of T cell receptor beta chains from one sample in a study of identical twins. TCRdb fed the 5' RACE reads into MiXCR, producing one record per CDR3 protein. The data contain 1,800,000 or so distinct CDR3 sequences, roughly 35% of them singletons. What was sequenced was cord blood. The receptors here all came from a newborn girl in good health. CDR3s include the opening cysteine and the closing phenylalanine or tryptophan. D genes are given only for firm matches. Only part of the rows carry a size: once, few, many, or a class if the clone is expanded.

D,J,size,V,DNA,CDR3
.,TRBJ2-1,few,TRBV20-1,TGCAGTGCTGAGATCAGTGAGCGGCCATACAATGAGCAGTTCTTC,CSAEISERPYNEQFF
.,TRBJ1-1,.,TRBV2,TGTGCCAGCAGTGCGGAGAGGAACACTGAAGCTTTCTTT,CASSAERNTEAFF
TRBD1,TRBJ2-1,.,TRBV2,TGTGCCTGCAGTGAAGGACAGGGGCTAAATGAGCAGTTCTTC,CACSEGQGLNEQFF
.,TRBJ1-2,.,TRBV20-1,TGCAGTGCTAGCGCCTGGGAAGGGGTTAGTGGCTACACCTTC,CSASAWEGVSGYTF
TRBD1,TRBJ1-1,.,TRBV5-1,TGCGCCAGCAGGGTGACAGGGGGGCACACTGAAGCTTTCTTT,CASRVTGGHTEAFF
.,TRBJ1-3,.,TRBV11-2,TGTGCCAGCAGCTTAAGGGGGGAATTCGGAAACACCATATATTTT,CASSLRGEFGNTIYF
.,TRBJ1-2,.,TRBV3-1,TGTGCCAGCAGCCAAGCTGTGGATGGCTACACCTTC,CASSQAVDGYTF
.,TRBJ2-1,few,TRBV20-1,TGCAGTGCTAGCGTGGGGGTACAAGTCTATGAGCAGTTCTTC,CSASVGVQVYEQFF
.,TRBJ2-7,.,TRBV28,TGTGCCAGCAGTTTAACCCTGAGCTCCTACAATGAGCAGTACTTC,CASSLTLSSYNEQYF
.,TRBJ2-1,few,TRBV13,TGTGCCAGCAGCTTAGGCTGGGATTCCGGGACCAGTCATAATGAGCAGTTCTTC,CASSLGWDSGTSHNEQFF
TRBD1,TRBJ2-3,few,TRBV28,TGTGCCAGCAGTTTATGGACAGGGTACACAGATACGCAGTATTTT,CASSLWTGYTDTQYF
.,TRBJ2-3,.,TRBV5-6,TGTGCCAGCTTGGGAGTGCATCGAAAGGGAGATACGCAGTATTTT,CASLGVHRKGDTQYF
.,TRBJ2-3,.,TRBV4-1,TGCGCCAGCAGCCCGGACTCGTGCACAGATACGCAGTATTTT,CASSPDSCTDTQYF
.,TRBJ1-5,.,TRBV21-1,TGTGCCAGCAGCAAAGTCCGGGGGGATCAGCCCCAGCATTTT,CASSKVRGDQPQHF
TRBD2,TRBJ2-3,.,TRBV10-3,TGTGCCATCAGTGTAGCTGGACTAGGAAGCACAGATACGCAGTATTTT,CAISVAGLGSTDTQYF
TRBD1,TRBJ1-6,.,TRBV28,TGTGCCAGCAGTTCCCCCGGGACAGACCCTAATTCACCCCTCCACTTT,CASSSPGTDPNSPLHF
.,TRBJ2-7,once,TRBV27,TGTGCCAGCAGTTTATCCCACAAGGGGGGCCCCCTAAGCTACGAGCAGTACTTC,CASSLSHKGGPLSYEQYF
.,TRBJ2-5,few,TRBV14,TGTGCCAGCAGCCATGGGACCCTCATTGTGGGGCCCCAAGAGACCCAGTACTTC,CASSHGTLIVGPQETQYF
.,TRBJ2-2,.,TRBV12-3/TRBV12-4,TGTGCCAGCAGTTTCGGGAGCACCGGGGAGCTGTTTTTT,CASSFGSTGELFF
.,TRBJ2-5,few,TRBV29-1,TGCAGCGTTAGGTCCGGGGGGACACAAGAGACCCAGTACTTC,CSVRSGGTQETQYF
.,TRBJ2-1,many,TRBV20-1,TGCAGTGCTGGTCGCTACAATGAGCAGTTCTTC,CSAGRYNEQFF
.,TRBJ1-2,.,TRBV14,TGTGCCAGCAGCCCCCACCGGGGTGGTCACTACACCTTC,CASSPHRGGHYTF
.,TRBJ2-1,.,TRBV7-2,TGTGCCAGCAGCTTAGGCTCCCCGGGCAATGAGCAGTTCTTC,CASSLGSPGNEQFF
.,TRBJ2-7,few,TRBV7-2,TGTGCCAGCAGCTTAGAAGTAGTGGTCGCCTACGAGCAGTACTTC,CASSLEVVVAYEQYF
TRBD1,TRBJ2-7,.,TRBV7-9,TGTGCCAGCAGCTTAGGACAGGGGACCGACGAGCAGTACTTC,CASSLGQGTDEQYF
.,TRBJ1-2,.,TRBV20-1,TGCAGTGCTCCCAAGTGGGAGGGCCCGATCTATGGCTACACCTTC,CSAPKWEGPIYGYTF
.,TRBJ2-4,.,TRBV5-6,TGTGCCAGCAGCTTGTTCCCAGGGGAAAACATTCAGTACTTC,CASSLFPGENIQYF
TRBD1,TRBJ2-7,few,TRBV5-1,TGCGCCAGCAGCCGGGACAGGGGGTTCGAGCAGTACTTC,CASSRDRGFEQYF
TRBD2,TRBJ2-7,.,TRBV7-2,TGTGCCAGCAGCCCGCCCGGACTAGCGGTGAGCTCCTACGAGCAGTACTTC,CASSPPGLAVSSYEQYF
TRBD1,TRBJ2-7,.,TRBV20-1,TGCAGTGCTAGCCCCTGGGACAGGGCCTCCTACGAGCAGTACTTC,CSASPWDRASYEQYF
TRBD2,TRBJ2-7,few,TRBV20-1,TGCAGTGCCCCTACCTATAGCGGGAGCTCCTACGAGCAGTACTTC,CSAPTYSGSSYEQYF
TRBD2,TRBJ2-2,.,TRBV10-3,TGTGCCATCAGTCTAGCGGGGGGCCACACCGGGGAGCTGTTTTTT,CAISLAGGHTGELFF
TRBD2,TRBJ2-3,.,TRBV24-1,TGTGCCACCAGTGATTGGCGGGAGACAGATACGCAGTATTTT,CATSDWRETDTQYF
.,TRBJ2-4,.,TRBV6-5,TGTGCCAGCAGGATTCAGTACTTC,CASRIQYF
TRBD2,TRBJ2-1,many,TRBV20-1,TGCAGTGCTAGAGAAGCGGGGGGGCGGTCCTACAATGAGCAGTTCTTC,CSAREAGGRSYNEQFF
TRBD1,TRBJ1-1,few,TRBV29-1,TGCAGCGTTTCAACCCGGACAGGGGGGAGCACTGAAGCTTTCTTT,CSVSTRTGGSTEAFF
.,TRBJ2-1,.,TRBV27,TGTGCCAGCAGTTCTGACACCCATGAGCAGTTCTTC,CASSSDTHEQFF
.,TRBJ2-7,.,TRBV3-1,TGTGCCAGCAGCCAAGCTTTAACCTACGAGCAGTACTTC,CASSQALTYEQYF
.,TRBJ2-7,.,TRBV28,TGTGCCAGCAGTATAGGACAGAGTCCCTACGAGCAGTACTTC,CASSIGQSPYEQYF
TRBD2,TRBJ2-3,.,TRBV20-1,TGCAGTGCTGGAAGACTAGCGGGAGATTTGGATACGCAGTATTTT,CSAGRLAGDLDTQYF
.,TRBJ1-2,.,TRBV9,TGTGCCAGCAGCGGGACAAACCCCTATGGCTACACCTTC,CASSGTNPYGYTF
.,TRBJ2-5,few,TRBV7-2,TGTGCCAGCAGCCGTCCCGGGACAATTAAAGAGACCCAGTACTTC,CASSRPGTIKETQYF
TRBD1,TRBJ2-5,many,TRBV29-1,TGCAGCGTTGGATGGGGACAGGGAAGTGAGACCCAGTACTTC,CSVGWGQGSETQYF
.,TRBJ1-2,.,TRBV7-2,TGTGCCAGCAGCTTAAAGGGGGGAGGGAACTATGGCTACACCTTC,CASSLKGGGNYGYTF
TRBD1,TRBJ2-7,many,TRBV5-1,TGTGCCAGCAGCTTAGGACAGGGGTACTACGAGCAGTACTTC,CASSLGQGYYEQYF
.,TRBJ1-1,.,TRBV20-1,TGCAGTGCTAGAGATATGACCCTGAACACTGAAGCTTTCTTT,CSARDMTLNTEAFF
.,TRBJ1-3,few,TRBV29-1,TGCAGCGTGGAAGCAGAGGCAGGGGGAAACACCATATATTTT,CSVEAEAGGNTIYF
TRBD1,TRBJ1-2,few,TRBV29-1,TGCAGCGCCGGGACAGGGGAGGGCTATGGCTACACCTTC,CSAGTGEGYGYTF